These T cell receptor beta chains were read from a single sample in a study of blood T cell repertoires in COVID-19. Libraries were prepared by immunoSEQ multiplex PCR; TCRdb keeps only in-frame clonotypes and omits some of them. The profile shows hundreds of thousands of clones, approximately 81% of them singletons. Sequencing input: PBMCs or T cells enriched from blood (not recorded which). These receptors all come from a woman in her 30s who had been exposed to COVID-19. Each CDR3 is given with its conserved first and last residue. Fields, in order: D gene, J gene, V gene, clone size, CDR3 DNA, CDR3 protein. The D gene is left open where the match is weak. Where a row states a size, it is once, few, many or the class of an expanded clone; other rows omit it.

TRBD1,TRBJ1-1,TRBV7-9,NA,TGTGCCAGCAGCTTATATGAGACAGGGTCTCCTGTAGCTTTCTTT,CASSLYETGSPVAFF
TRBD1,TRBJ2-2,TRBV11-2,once,TGTGCCAGCTTATCCAGGGGGAAGGCCGGGGAGCTGTTTTTT,CASLSRGKAGELFF
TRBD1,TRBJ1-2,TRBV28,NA,TGTGCCAGCTTTGACCGGGACAGGGAAGGCTACACCTTC,CASFDRDREGYTF
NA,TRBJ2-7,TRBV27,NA,TGTGCCAGCAGTTCCCACAGAGGCCGCTACACCTCAGGGGTCCCGACATATTACGAGCAGTACTTC,CASSSHRGRYTSGVPTYYEQYF
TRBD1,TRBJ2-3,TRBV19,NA,TGTGCCAGTAGCGGACAGGGGAGGTTAGATACGCAGTATTTT,CASSGQGRLDTQYF
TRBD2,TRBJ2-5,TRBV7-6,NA,TGTGCCAGCAGCTTAGTACTAGCGGGGAGAGAGACCCAGTACTTC,CASSLVLAGRETQYF
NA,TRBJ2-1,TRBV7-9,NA,TGTGCCAGCAGCTCGGTGGCAGGGGCTAGTCCCTACAATGAGCAGTTCTTC,CASSSVAGASPYNEQFF
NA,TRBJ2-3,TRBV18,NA,TGTGCCAGCTCACCACCCATGAGCACAGATACGCAGTATTTT,CASSPPMSTDTQYF
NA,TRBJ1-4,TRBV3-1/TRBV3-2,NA,TGTGCCAGCACCCCCTCTTGGGGCGAGGAAAAACTGTTTTTT,CASTPSWGEEKLFF
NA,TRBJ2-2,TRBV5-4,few,TGTGCCAGCAGCTCCATTCTGGACAGGAACACCGGGGAGCTGTTTTTT,CASSSILDRNTGELFF
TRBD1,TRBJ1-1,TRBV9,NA,TGTGCCAGCAGCTCGACAGGGGGGTTGAACACTGAAGCTTTCTTT,CASSSTGGLNTEAFF
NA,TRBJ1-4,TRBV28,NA,TGTGCCAGCACTCAGGGTACGGAAAAACTGTTTTTT,CASTQGTEKLFF
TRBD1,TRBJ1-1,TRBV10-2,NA,TGCGCCAGCACCCGGACAGGGGCTGAAGCTTTCTTT,CASTRTGAEAFF
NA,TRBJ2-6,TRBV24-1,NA,TGTGCCACCAGTCGGCTGACAGGAAGTGGGGCCAACGTCCTGACTTTC,CATSRLTGSGANVLTF
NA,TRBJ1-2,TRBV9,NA,TGTGCCAGCAGCGACCCCAGAAAAACAGGGAACTATGGCTACACCTTC,CASSDPRKTGNYGYTF
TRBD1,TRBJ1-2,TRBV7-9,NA,TGTGCCAGCAGCCAACCGGACAGGGGTGAAGGGTATGGCTACACCTTC,CASSQPDRGEGYGYTF
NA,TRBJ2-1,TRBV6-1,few,TGTGCCAGCAGTGAAAATAGCGATGAGCAGTTCTTC,CASSENSDEQFF
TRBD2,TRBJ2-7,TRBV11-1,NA,TGTGCCAGCAGCATACTAGCGGGGGGGGCTCACGAGCAGTACTTC,CASSILAGGAHEQYF
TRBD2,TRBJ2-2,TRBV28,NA,TGTGCCAGCAGTTCCCCCTTGGGACTAGGAAACACCGGGGAGCTGTTTTTT,CASSSPLGLGNTGELFF
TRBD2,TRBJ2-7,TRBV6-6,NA,TGTGCCAGCGTGGGGACTAGCGGGAGTAGGAACTACGAGCAGTACTTC,CASVGTSGSRNYEQYF
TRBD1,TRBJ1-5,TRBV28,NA,TGTGCCAGCAGTGTACCAGGGGGTGAATTCCATCAGCCCCAGCATTTT,CASSVPGGEFHQPQHF
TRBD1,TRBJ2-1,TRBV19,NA,TGTGCCAGTAGTATTGAAGGGACAGGGGTTGGCAATGAGCAGTTCTTC,CASSIEGTGVGNEQFF
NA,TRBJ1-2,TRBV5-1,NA,TGCGCCAGCAGCGGGACTTCAGGGAAAGGCAATGGCTACACCTTC,CASSGTSGKGNGYTF
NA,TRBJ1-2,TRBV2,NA,TGTGCCAGCAGTGAAGCTGCCAGGGCGAGTGGCTACACCTTC,CASSEAARASGYTF
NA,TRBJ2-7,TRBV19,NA,TGTGCCAGTAGTCACCAGGGGCTGTACGAGCAGTACTTC,CASSHQGLYEQYF
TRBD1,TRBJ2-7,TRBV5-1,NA,TGCGCCAGCAGCCCGGACAGGCCCCCCTCCTACGAGCAGTACTTC,CASSPDRPPSYEQYF
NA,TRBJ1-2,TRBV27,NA,TGTGCCACCGCGCCTGCGCTGAACAGGGTTACAGGCGGCTACACCTTC,CATAPALNRVTGGYTF
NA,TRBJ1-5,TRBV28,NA,TGTGCCAGCGCCGGGGGGTACAATCAGCCCCAGCATTTT,CASAGGYNQPQHF
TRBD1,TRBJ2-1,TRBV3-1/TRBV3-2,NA,TGTGCCAGCAGCCCCTTGCCGGGACAGGGTTTTGGTGAGCAGTTCTTC,CASSPLPGQGFGEQFF
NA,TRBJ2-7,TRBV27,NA,TGTGCCAGCAGTTTATCGCGGTTCTCACTCTACGAGCAGTACTTC,CASSLSRFSLYEQYF
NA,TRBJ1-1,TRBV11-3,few,TGTGCCAGCAGCTTACCCTACGACACGAACACTGAAGCTTTCTTT,CASSLPYDTNTEAFF
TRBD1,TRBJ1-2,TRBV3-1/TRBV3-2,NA,TGTGCCAGCAAGGGACAGGGGGCCCCAAACTATGGCTACACCTTC,CASKGQGAPNYGYTF
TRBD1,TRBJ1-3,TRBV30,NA,TGTGCCTGGAGGAGGACAGGGGGAGGAGGAAACACCATATATTTT,CAWRRTGGGGNTIYF
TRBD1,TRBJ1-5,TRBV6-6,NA,TGTGCCAGCAGTCTGACAGGGACTAGCAATCAGCCCCAGCATTTT,CASSLTGTSNQPQHF
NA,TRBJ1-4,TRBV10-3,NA,TGTGCCATCAGTGCCCTGGGGGCGAGTGAAAAACTGTTTTTT,CAISALGASEKLFF
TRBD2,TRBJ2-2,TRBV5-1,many,TGCGCCAGCAGCTTGGAACTAGCGGGAGGGCACACCGGGGAGCTGTTTTTT,CASSLELAGGHTGELFF
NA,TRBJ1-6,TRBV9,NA,TGTGCCAGCAGCGACCGCGACAGGCCCCTCCACTTT,CASSDRDRPLHF
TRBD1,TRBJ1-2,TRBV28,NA,TGTGCCAGTAGCACCGGGACAGCTAACTATGGCTACACCTTC,CASSTGTANYGYTF
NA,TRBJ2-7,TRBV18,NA,TGTGCCAGCTCACCACGGCAGGGTGACGAGCAGTACTTC,CASSPRQGDEQYF
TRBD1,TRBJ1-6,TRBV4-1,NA,TGCGCCAGCAGCCAACTCCGGGACAGGGGAGAAAATTCACCCCTCCACTTT,CASSQLRDRGENSPLHF
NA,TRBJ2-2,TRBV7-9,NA,TGTGCCAGCAGCTTAAATTCGGGTACCACCGGGGAGCTGTTTTTT,CASSLNSGTTGELFF
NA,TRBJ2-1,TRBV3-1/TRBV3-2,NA,TGTGCCAGCAGGACCGGGACTGCCTACAATGAGCAGTTCTTC,CASRTGTAYNEQFF